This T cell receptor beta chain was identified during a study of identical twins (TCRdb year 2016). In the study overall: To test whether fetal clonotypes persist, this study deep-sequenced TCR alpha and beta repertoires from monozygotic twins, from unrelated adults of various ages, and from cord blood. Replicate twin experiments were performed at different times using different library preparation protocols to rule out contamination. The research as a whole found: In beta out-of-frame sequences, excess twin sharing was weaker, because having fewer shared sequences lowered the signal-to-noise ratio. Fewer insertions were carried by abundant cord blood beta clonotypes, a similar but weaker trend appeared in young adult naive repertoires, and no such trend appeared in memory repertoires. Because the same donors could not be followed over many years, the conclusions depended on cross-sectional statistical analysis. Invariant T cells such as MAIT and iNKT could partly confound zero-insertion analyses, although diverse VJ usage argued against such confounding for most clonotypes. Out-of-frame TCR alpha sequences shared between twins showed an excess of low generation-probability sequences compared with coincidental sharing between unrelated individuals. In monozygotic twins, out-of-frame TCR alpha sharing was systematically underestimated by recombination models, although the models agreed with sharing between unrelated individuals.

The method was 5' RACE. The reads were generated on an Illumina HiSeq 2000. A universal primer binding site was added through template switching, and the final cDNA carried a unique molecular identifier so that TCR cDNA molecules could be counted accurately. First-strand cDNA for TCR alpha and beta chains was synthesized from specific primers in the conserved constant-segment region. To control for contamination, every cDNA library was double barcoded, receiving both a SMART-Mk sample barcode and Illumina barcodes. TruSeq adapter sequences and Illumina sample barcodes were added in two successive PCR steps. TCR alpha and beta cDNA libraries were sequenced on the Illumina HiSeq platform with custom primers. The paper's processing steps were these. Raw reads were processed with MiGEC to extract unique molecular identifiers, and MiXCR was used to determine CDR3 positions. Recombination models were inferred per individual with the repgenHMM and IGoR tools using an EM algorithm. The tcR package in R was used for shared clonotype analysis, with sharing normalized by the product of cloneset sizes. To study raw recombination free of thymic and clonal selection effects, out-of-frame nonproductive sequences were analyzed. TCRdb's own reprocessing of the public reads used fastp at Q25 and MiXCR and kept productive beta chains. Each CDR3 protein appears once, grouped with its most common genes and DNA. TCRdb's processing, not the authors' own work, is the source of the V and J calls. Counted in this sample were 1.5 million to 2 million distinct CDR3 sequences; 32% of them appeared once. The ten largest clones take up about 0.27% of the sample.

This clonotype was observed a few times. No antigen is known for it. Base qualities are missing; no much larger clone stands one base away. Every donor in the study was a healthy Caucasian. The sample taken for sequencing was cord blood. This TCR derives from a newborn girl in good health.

The CDR3 region has the sequence CASFLNTEAFF. The nucleotide sequence is given as TGTGCCAGCTTTCTGAACACTGAAGCTTTCTTT. The sequence joins TRBV21-1 to TRBJ1-1. TRBV21-1 is a pseudogene locus. Spanning cysteine to phenylalanine, the CDR3 consists of 11 amino acids. Only CDR3 DNA is held: 33 bases, read in frame from base 1.